What follows are 7 T cell receptor beta chains derived from one specimen sequenced in a study of blood T cell repertoires in COVID-19. The protocol was immunoSEQ multiplex PCR, while the TCRdb copy is restricted to in-frame clones and leaves out a portion. Of approximately 220,000 clones listed, roughly four fifths are singletons. The sample comprised PBMCs or T cells enriched from blood (not recorded which). The receptor set was obtained from a woman aged 40 to 50 who had been exposed to COVID-19.

In this sample, this clone turned up a few times. The chain joins TRBV28 to TRBJ2-7, with 8 bases aligning to TRBD2. Germline assignment: CDR1 MDHEN and CDR2 SYDVKM. V gave up 4 bases and J gave up 0 bases; unmatched junction bases: 5. There are 15 residues in the CDR3. This chain's CDR3 is CASSSPSGSSYEQYF. CDR3 sequence (DNA): TGTGCCAGCAGTTCCCCCAGCGGGAGCTCCTACGAGCAGTACTTC.

V is TRBV7-9 and J is TRBJ1-2, with D maybe TRBD1 (6 bases). Trimming took off 1 base at V and 6 bases at J, with 9 bases between the two ends. This CDR3 is 13 amino acids long. Per germline, CDR1 SEHNR and CDR2 FQNEAQ (reference sequence). In DNA form, the CDR3 reads TGTGCCAGCAGCTTAGAACAGGGAAATGGCTACACCTTC. Its translation: CASSLEQGNGYTF. Full variable domain (rest looked up from reference TRBV7-9 and TRBJ1-2): DTGVSQNPRHKITKRGQNVTFRCDPISEHNRLYWYRQTLGQGPEFLTYFQNEAQLEKSRLLSDRFSAERPKGSFSTLEIQRTEQGDSAMYLCASSLEQGNGYTFGSGTRLTVV.

The chain has TRBV7-2 and TRBJ1-6, with 8 positions matching TRBD1. Germline CDR1 is SGHTA and CDR2 is FQGNSA. V lost 4 bases, J lost 7 bases, and 3 bases stayed unmatched. The CDR3 has 14 amino acids. For the CDR3, the DNA is TGTGCCAGCAGCTCCGCAGGGGGCAATTCACCCCTCCACTTT. Translation: CASSSAGGNSPLHF.

This clone has more than one count but fewer than ten. The chain joins TRBV7-9 to TRBJ2-5, with 9 bases aligning to TRBD1. The CDR3 consists of 15 residues. In germline, CDR1 is SEHNR, CDR2 FQNEAQ (reference sequence). V lost 5 bases to trimming and J lost 5 bases; unmatched junction nucleotides: 9. The CDR3 region is CASSPRTGELETQYF. The CDR3, as DNA: TGTGCCAGCAGCCCACGGACAGGGGAATTGGAGACCCAGTACTTC.

The chain has TRBV4-1 and TRBJ1-4; TRBD1 is a possible D gene (6 bases). CDR1 is MGHRA, CDR2 YSYEKL, per germline. The CDR3 covers 16 residues. V was cut by 4 bases and J by 8 bases, with 20 bases left in between. CDR3 nucleotides: TGCGCCAGCAGCCGGTTGCAACAGGGTGCGCGCGAAAAACTGTTTTTT. Protein sequence: CASSRLQQGAREKLFF.

The chain has TRBV10-3 and TRBJ1-1; 8 bases match TRBD1. V was pared by 5 bases and J by 4 bases, with 0 bases of the junction left unmatched. Germline CDR1 and CDR2: ENHRY and SYGVKD. This CDR3 region has 12 residues. The CDR3 coding sequence is TGTGCCATCAGTCAGGGGGCCACTGAAGCTTTCTTT. It encodes CAISQGATEAFF.

This chain joins TRBV29-1 and TRBJ2-2; 9 bases line up with TRBD1. J was trimmed by 1 base and V by 6 bases; bases with no gene match: 6. The CDR3 covers 15 residues. Germline CDR1 reads SQVTM; CDR2 reads ANQGSEA. CDR3 bases: TGCAGCGTGTCTTGGGGACAGGGGAACACCGGGGAGCTGTTTTTT. Its translation is CSVSWGQGNTGELFF.